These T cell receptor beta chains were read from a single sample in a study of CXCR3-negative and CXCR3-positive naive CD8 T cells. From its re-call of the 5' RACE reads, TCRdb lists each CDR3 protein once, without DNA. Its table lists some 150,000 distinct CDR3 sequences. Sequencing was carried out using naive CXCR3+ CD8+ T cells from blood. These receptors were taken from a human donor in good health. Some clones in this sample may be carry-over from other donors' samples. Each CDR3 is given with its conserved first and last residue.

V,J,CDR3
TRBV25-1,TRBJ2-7,CASTASTYEQYF
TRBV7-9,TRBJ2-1,CASSLQLPLDNEQFF
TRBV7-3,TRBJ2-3,CASSSQKIAGGTTDTQYF
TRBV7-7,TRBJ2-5,CASSVLAGQETQYF
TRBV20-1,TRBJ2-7,CSARSSDRAYYEQYF
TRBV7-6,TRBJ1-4,CASSHRGRIEKLFF
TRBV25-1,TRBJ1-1,CASGQGPGRAFF
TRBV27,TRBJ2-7,CASSLSGQTYEQYF
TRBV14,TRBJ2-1,CASSQHLGTGPYNEQFF
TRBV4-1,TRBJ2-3,CASSQDPLPASTDTQYF
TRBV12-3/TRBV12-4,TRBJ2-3,CASSLASGDTQYF
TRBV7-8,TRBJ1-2,CASKRDRGTNYGYTF
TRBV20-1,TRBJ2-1,CSAVLATHYNEQFF
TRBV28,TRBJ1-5,CASRYRTTSGAQHF
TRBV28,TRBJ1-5,CASSSRTGVGVNGNQPQHF
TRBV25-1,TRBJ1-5,CASSETGGNQPQHF
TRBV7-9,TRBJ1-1,CASSLAESEEPNTEAFF
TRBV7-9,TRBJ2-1,CASSLIAGASYNEQFF
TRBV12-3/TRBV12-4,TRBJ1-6,CASSFSQGYSPLHF
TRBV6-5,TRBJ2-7,CASSGTWEGEQYF
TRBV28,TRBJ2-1,CASRFDGEQFF
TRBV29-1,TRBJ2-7,CSVDVEGEQYF
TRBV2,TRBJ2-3,CASSVTGQGDGTDTQYF
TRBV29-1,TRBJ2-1,CSVHRESSYNEQFF
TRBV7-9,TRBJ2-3,CASSWAGGTTDTQYF
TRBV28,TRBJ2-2,CASSPLGLAEPNTGELFF
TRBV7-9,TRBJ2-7,CASSPSGVSYEQYF
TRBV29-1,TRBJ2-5,CSVELAGDWETQYF
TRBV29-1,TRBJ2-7,CSVLPNRDISYEQYF
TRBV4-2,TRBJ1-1,CASSQVASYTEAFF
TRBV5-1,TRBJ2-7,CASSFSSGGYEQYF
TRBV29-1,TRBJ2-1,CSVDRYGEQFF
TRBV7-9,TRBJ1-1,CASSKPDRGSIEAFF
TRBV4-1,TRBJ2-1,CASSQFSGADLPNEQFF
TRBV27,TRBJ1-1,CASRGGWTEAFF
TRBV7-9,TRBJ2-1,CASSLVVDYNEQFF
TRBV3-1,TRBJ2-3,CASSQEGVMTSGETDTQYF
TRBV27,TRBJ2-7,CASSSTTLAGGLSYEQYF
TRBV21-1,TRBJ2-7,CASSKDRAGRHDEQYF
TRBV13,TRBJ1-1,CAGGTGGGTEAFF
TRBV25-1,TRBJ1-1,CASSEGWGRNTEAFF
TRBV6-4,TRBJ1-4,CASSIRGPVRTNEKLFF
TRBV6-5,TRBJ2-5,CASSYSGSQETQYF
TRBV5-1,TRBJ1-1,CASSLSHGTEAFF
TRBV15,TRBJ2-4,CATSSPGGAGDIQYF
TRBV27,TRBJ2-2,CASKLAHTGELFF
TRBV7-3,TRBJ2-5,CASSFLGGSGETQYF
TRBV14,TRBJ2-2,CASSPPRGLVGTGELFF
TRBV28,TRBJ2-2,CASWGTSDPGELFF
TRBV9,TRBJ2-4,CASSDRVEEGTHWGAKNIQYF
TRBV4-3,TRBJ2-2,CASRGLAGDTGELFF
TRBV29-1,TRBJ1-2,CSVGREGAHGYTF
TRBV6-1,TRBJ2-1,CASSEARGSVLLGLAGVRNEQFF
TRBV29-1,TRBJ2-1,CSVVVLRRAGGNNEQFF
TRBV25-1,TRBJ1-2,CASSDPRGPNYGYTF
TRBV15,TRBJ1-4,CATTVGGGKGNEKLFF
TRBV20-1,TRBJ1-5,CSALPAGSEIQPQHF
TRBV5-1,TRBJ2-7,CASSLYGQPLEQYF
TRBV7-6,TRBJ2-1,CASSPRQGGVGMNEQFF
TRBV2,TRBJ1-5,CASSEDSDYYSNQPQHF